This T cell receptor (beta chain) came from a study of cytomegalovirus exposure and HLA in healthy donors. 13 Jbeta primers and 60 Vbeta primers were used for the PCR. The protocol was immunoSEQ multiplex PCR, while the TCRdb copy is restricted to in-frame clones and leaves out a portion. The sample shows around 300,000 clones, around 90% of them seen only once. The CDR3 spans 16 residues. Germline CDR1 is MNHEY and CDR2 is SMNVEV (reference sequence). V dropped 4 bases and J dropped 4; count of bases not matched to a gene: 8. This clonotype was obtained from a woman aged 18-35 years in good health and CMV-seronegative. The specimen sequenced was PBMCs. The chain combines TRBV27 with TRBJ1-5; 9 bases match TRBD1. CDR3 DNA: TGTGCCAGCAGTTCCGCGGACAGGGGCCCGAATCAGCCCCAGCATTTT. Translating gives CASSSADRGPNQPQHF.